What follows is one T cell receptor (beta chain) and its context. Its antigen remains unidentified. This sample was taken from a study of cytomegalovirus exposure and HLA in healthy donors. Study-level findings and limits: In vitro, a few CMV-associated chains proved specific for CMV antigens.

CDR3 length: 13 residues. Between the trimmed V and J ends, which lost 0 bases and 10 bases, there was a span of 7 bases. Germline assignment: CDR1 SGHNT and CDR2 YENEEA. Both 60 Vbeta primers and 13 Jbeta primers went into the PCR. The protocol was immunoSEQ multiplex PCR, while the TCRdb copy is restricted to in-frame clones and leaves out a portion. The table has 150,000 to 200,000 clones, about 80% seen once. The source of this sequence is a man aged 25 to 40 in good health and CMV-seropositive. J is TRBJ1-6 and V is TRBV11-3, with D unclear. Sequenced input: PBMCs. In nucleotides, the CDR3 is TGTGCCAGCAGCTTAGAGGTCGGGTCACCCCTCCACTTT. The encoded protein is CASSLEVGSPLHF.